This record covers a single T cell receptor (beta chain). The source of the sample is a study of blood T cell repertoires in COVID-19. There are 11 residues in the CDR3. The germline V gene has CDR1 MDHEN and CDR2 SYDVKM. J lost 13 bases, V lost 10 bases, and 13 bases had no gene match. The data were produced by immunoSEQ multiplex PCR, yet TCRdb's version contains in-frame clones alone and is incomplete. The table includes approximately 280,000 clones, around 90% detected once. The source of this sequence is a woman under 40 with COVID-19, enrolled during active disease. Sequencing was done on a sample of peripheral blood. The chain links TRBV28 to TRBJ2-7, with TRBD2 identical over 7 bases. CDR3 nucleotide sequence: TGTGCCACCCGCGATTTACTAGCGACTTACTTC. Protein: CATRDLLATYF.